The next 10 T cell receptor beta chains were all read from a single sample in a study of T cell clusters in autoimmune cytopenias. Multiplex touch-down PCR amplified TRB using TRB-A and TRB-B pools in one tube. TCRdb processed the multiplex PCR reads again and assigns one entry to each CDR3 protein, with no DNA. This table lists around 8,000 distinct CDR3 sequences. TRB amplification used approximately 0.25 ug of peripheral blood genomic DNA. The source material was peripheral blood. These receptors came from a human donor with an autoimmune cytopenia or autoimmune hepatitis (not recorded which).

V gene TRBV24-1 combines with J gene TRBJ1-1. The germline V gene has CDR1 KGHDR and CDR2 SFDVKD. The CDR3 is 13 amino acids. CDR3: CATSGGSYTEAFF.

This rearrangement joins TRBV19 to TRBJ2-7; lacking DNA, the TRBD2 call made by TCRdb goes unchecked. The CDR3 loop spans 13 amino acids. Germline CDR1 and CDR2: LNHDA and SQIVND (reference sequence). This CDR3 is CASSTTQGPEQYF.

Judged by frequency, this clonotype is medium-sized. The genes are TRBV6-5 and TRBJ2-1; TCRdb proposes TRBD1, but this gene call is untestable without DNA. This CDR3 region has 16 residues. The germline gives CDR1 MNHEY, CDR2 SVGAGI. The CDR3 loop reads CASSYYGGGAYNEQFF.

V gene TRBV11-1 combines with J gene TRBJ2-5; TCRdb lists TRBD2, though no DNA is available to test this call. CDR3 length: 19 amino acids. The germline gives CDR1 SGHAT, CDR2 FQDESV (reference sequence). The CDR3 here is CASSSGRLGLAGLRETQYF.

This chain links TRBV6-1 with TRBJ2-7; with no DNA, the TCRdb D assignment of TRBD1 cannot be verified. Germline V gene data show CDR1 as MNHNS and CDR2 as SASEGT. The CDR3 totals 15 residues. The CDR3 protein is CASSEVEVRAYEQYF.

This clonotype counts as medium-sized (0.01 to 0.1%) by frequency. The V and J genes are TRBV10-3 and TRBJ1-6. Germline CDR1 ENHRY, CDR2 SYGVKD. The CDR3 length is 15 residues. The CDR3 spells CAISDGRSYNSPLHF.

The chain recombines TRBV30 with TRBJ2-6; without DNA, the TCRdb call of TRBD1 cannot be checked. This CDR3 comprises 15 residues. Germline lookup yields CDR1 GTSNPN and CDR2 SVGIG (reference sequence). The CDR3 spells CAWSTGGGGANVLTF.

Its frequency marks this clonotype as medium-sized (0.01 to 0.1%). V and J are TRBV30 and TRBJ2-2. CDR1 is GTSNPN and CDR2 is SVGIG in the germline V gene (reference sequence). The CDR3 sequence is 13 residues long. The CDR3 is CACAHPNTGELFF.

This CDR3 is CASSLVGGSSGNTIYF. The chain joins TRBV5-4 to TRBJ1-3. CDR1 and CDR2 (germline): SGHNT, YYREEE (reference sequence). There are 16 residues in the CDR3.

This chain links TRBV6-5 with TRBJ2-7; TCRdb returns TRBD1, unconfirmable since there is no DNA. This CDR3 contains 13 residues. Germline-derived CDR1 and CDR2 are MNHEY and SVGAGI. The CDR3 region is CASSDRGRDLQYF.